This entry lists 18 T cell receptor beta chains sequenced from one sample in a study of blood T cell repertoires in COVID-19. Assay used: immunoSEQ multiplex PCR; TCRdb lists only in-frame clones, some missing. The data show about 170,000 clones, 86% seen once. Sequencing input: peripheral blood. These receptors all stem from a man between 65 and 85 years old with acute or convalescent COVID-19.

The chain recombines TRBV30 with TRBJ1-4; D gene uncertain. V gave up 1 base and J gave up 7 bases, with 13 bases separating them. This CDR3 is built from 14 residues. Germline CDR1 and CDR2: GTSNPN and SVGIG (reference sequence). The CDR3 region has the DNA TGTGCCTGGAGTGAACAGTCCGTGGGTGAAAAACTGTTTTTT. Translation gives CAWSEQSVGEKLFF.

V and J are TRBV24-1 and TRBJ1-4, with D tentatively TRBD1 (5 bases). The CDR3 spans 14 residues. V lost 4 bases, J lost 5 bases, and 10 bases lay in between. Germline CDR1 KGHDR, CDR2 SFDVKD. The CDR3 sequence: CATSEAGPNEKLFF. DNA of the CDR3: TGTGCCACCAGTGAGGCAGGGCCCAATGAAAAACTGTTTTTT.

The rearrangement links TRBV5-1 to TRBJ2-3; 13 nucleotides match TRBD2. Germline values: CDR1 SGHRS, CDR2 YFSETQ. This CDR3 region has 17 residues. With V trimmed by 3 bases and J by 3 bases, 7 bases remained unmatched. The CDR3 loop reads CASSWGRLAGGTDTQYF. The CDR3, as DNA: TGCGCCAGCAGCTGGGGAAGACTAGCGGGGGGTACAGATACGCAGTATTTT.

This clone is a singleton in its sample. The chain carries TRBV3-1 (or the pseudogene TRBV3-2) and TRBJ1-2; D remains ambiguous. Germline V lookup: CDR1 LGHDT, CDR2 YNNKEL (reference sequence). The CDR3 sequence is 15 residues long. V shed 0 bases and J shed 9 bases, with 17 bases lying between them. The CDR3 nucleotides read TGTGCCAGCAGCCAAGAAAGTCGGGGTGGCCAGAGCTACACCTTC. This translates into CASSQESRGGQSYTF.

J is TRBJ2-3 and V is TRBV30; no clear D gene. The CDR3 contains 11 residues. The ends were cut back, 0 bases at V and 8 bases at J, with 6 bases in the middle. The germline V gene encodes CDR1 GTSNPN and CDR2 SVGIG (reference sequence). For the CDR3, the DNA is TGTGCCTGGAGTGTACTCGGTACGCAGTATTTT. Its protein is CAWSVLGTQYF.

This chain links TRBV15 with TRBJ2-2; no clear D. Germline V gives CDR1 LNHNV, CDR2 YYDKDF (reference sequence). Between the trimmed V and J ends, which lost 3 bases and 3 bases, there was a span of 8 bases. CDR3 length: 14 amino acids. CDR3 protein: CATSSPQYTGELFF. CDR3 sequence (DNA): TGTGCCACCAGCAGCCCCCAGTACACCGGGGAGCTGTTTTTT. Full variable domain (rest looked up from reference TRBV15 and TRBJ2-2): DAMVIQNPRYQVTQFGKPVTLSCSQTLNHNVMYWYQQKSSQAPKLLFHYYDKDFNNEADTPDNFQSRRPNTSFCFLDIRSPGLGDTAMYLCATSSPQYTGELFFGEGSRLTVL.

This clone was observed a single time. The J gene is TRBJ2-7, the V gene TRBV28; 8 bases are a match to TRBD2. Unmatched junction bases numbered 9, after V lost 5 bases and J lost 3 bases. Germline V lookup: CDR1 MDHEN, CDR2 SYDVKM. The CDR3 has 15 amino acids. The CDR3 reads CASSPSTSVRYEQYF. In DNA, the CDR3 is TGTGCCAGCAGTCCCTCGACTAGCGTCCGCTACGAGCAGTACTTC.

The V gene is TRBV5-6, the J gene TRBJ2-5; D is possibly TRBD1 (6 bases). The CDR3 length is 15 residues. Between the trimmed V and J ends, which lost 3 bases and 3 bases, there was a span of 15 bases. The germline gives CDR1 SGHDT, CDR2 YYEEEE. CDR3 nucleotides: TGTGCCAGCAGCTGGGTACAGGGAGTGGAAGAGACCCAGTACTTC. Its translation: CASSWVQGVEETQYF.

In its sample, this clone was seen a few times. This chain connects TRBV6-2 or TRBV6-3 to TRBJ2-1; 12 bases match TRBD2. Looked up from germline, CDR1 is MNHEY and CDR2 is SVGEGT. This CDR3 spans 17 amino acids. V shed 0 bases, J shed 6 bases, and the junction held 6 bases outside the gene matches. The CDR3 protein is CASSYSGLAGIFNEQFF. CDR3 bases: TGTGCCAGCAGTTACTCCGGACTAGCGGGGATTTTCAATGAGCAGTTCTTC.

The chain combines TRBV7-8 with TRBJ2-1, with 10 nucleotides matching TRBD2. CDR1 SGHVS and CDR2 FQNEAQ come from the germline V gene. V was clipped by 0 bases and J by 1 base; unmatched bases: 0. This CDR3 region has 16 residues. This CDR3 is CASSLASGRSYNEQFF. In nucleotides, the CDR3 is TGTGCCAGCAGCTTAGCTAGCGGGAGGTCCTACAATGAGCAGTTCTTC.

The rearrangement uses TRBV19 and TRBJ1-2, with D possibly being TRBD1 (6 bases). The CDR3 is 13 residues long. Trimming removed 5 bases from V and 8 bases from J, with 15 bases in between. Germline lookup yields CDR1 LNHDA and CDR2 SQIVND (reference sequence). Here the CDR3 reads CASSQQGIKGYTF. Written as DNA, the CDR3 is TGTGCCAGTAGTCAACAGGGAATAAAGGGCTACACCTTC.

The rearrangement links TRBV7-3 to TRBJ2-3; 8 bases match TRBD1. V gave up 4 bases and J gave up 3 bases; unmatched junction bases: 6. Looked up from germline, CDR1 is SGHTA and CDR2 is FQGTGA. There are 15 residues in the CDR3. The CDR3 coding sequence is TGTGCCAGCAGCTCCAGGGGGCGCGGGACAGATACGCAGTATTTT. This translates into CASSSRGRGTDTQYF.

This clone was seen a handful of times. V is TRBV18 and J is TRBJ1-6, with 8 nucleotides matching TRBD1. V was clipped by 4 bases and J by 5 bases; unmatched bases: 4. The CDR3 extends over 15 amino acids. Germline CDR1 reads KGHSH; CDR2 reads LQKENI. The CDR3: CASSQQQGDNSPLHF. CDR3 nucleotides: TGTGCCAGCTCACAACAACAGGGGGATAATTCACCCCTCCACTTT.

V gene TRBV6-2 or TRBV6-3 combines with J gene TRBJ1-3, with TRBD1 matching over 7 bases. Trimming cost V 5 bases and J 0 bases; bases outside gene matches: 7. Per the germline V gene, CDR1 is MNHEY and CDR2 is SVGEGT. The CDR3 loop spans 16 amino acids. The CDR3 protein is CASSTRTGSSGNTIYF. In DNA form, the CDR3 reads TGTGCCAGCAGTACTCGGACAGGTTCCTCTGGAAACACCATATATTTT.

J is TRBJ1-2 and V is TRBV19; 9 nucleotides match TRBD1. CDR3 size: 15 residues. J lost 5 bases, V lost 5 bases, and 9 bases had no gene match. The germline gives CDR1 LNHDA, CDR2 SQIVND (reference sequence). As DNA, the CDR3 is TGTGCCAGTAGTCCTCCCGGGACAGGGCTTTATGGCTACACCTTC. Translated: CASSPPGTGLYGYTF.

V and J are TRBV9 and TRBJ2-1, with D possibly TRBD2 on 5 matching bases. The CDR3 runs 14 residues. The ends were cut back, 4 bases at V and 4 bases at J, with 12 bases in the middle. The germline CDR1 and CDR2 sequences are SGDLS and YYNGEE. CDR3 residues: CASSPGITYNEQFF. The CDR3 region has the DNA TGTGCCAGCAGCCCCGGGATTACTTACAATGAGCAGTTCTTC.

The J gene is TRBJ1-4, the V gene TRBV7-2, with 9 bases matching TRBD1. Germline-derived CDR1 and CDR2 are SGHTA and FQGNSA. The CDR3 is 14 residues long. The V and J ends lost 2 bases and 6 bases, in that order; junction bases with no gene match: 1. The CDR3 DNA follows: TGTGCCAGCAGCTTATACAGGGGGCATGAAAAACTGTTTTTT. This gives the protein CASSLYRGHEKLFF. Looking up the rest from reference TRBV7-2 and TRBJ1-4 gives the full variable domain: GAGVSQSPSNKVTEKGKDVELRCDPISGHTALYWYRQSLGQGLEFLIYFQGNSAPDKSGLPSDRFSAERTGGSVSTLTIQRTQQEDSAVYLCASSLYRGHEKLFFGSGTQLSVL.

This clone is a singleton in its sample. The genes are TRBV5-1 and TRBJ1-6; 11 nucleotides align to TRBD1. Per germline, CDR1 SGHRS and CDR2 YFSETQ. This CDR3 contains 14 residues. V lost 6 bases to trimming and J lost 8 bases; unmatched junction nucleotides: 4. The CDR3, as DNA: TGCGCCAGCACCCCGGGACAGGGGGATTCACCCCTCCACTTT. Residues: CASTPGQGDSPLHF.